These 27 T cell receptor beta chains came from one sample sequenced in a study of CD8+ T cells in alopecia areata. Following RNA extraction, reverse transcription yielded cDNA that acted as the sequencing template. TCRdb's table, derived via immunoSEQ multiplex PCR, lists solely in-frame clones and lacks some. Of 150,000 to 200,000 clones listed, roughly 60% are singletons. The treatment: oral pan-JAK inhibitor, 5-10 mg twice daily. The sample in question was CD4+ T cells sorted from blood, obtained around week 50, from a patient treated with tofacitinib. The receptor set was obtained from a human donor with alopecia areata.

This clone was seen more than once but under ten times. The chain couples TRBV4-3 to TRBJ1-1; D ambiguous. Germline V gene data show CDR1 as LGHNA and CDR2 as YSLEER. V lost 1 base, J lost 10 bases, and 13 bases lay in between. The CDR3 is made up of 13 amino acids. In nucleotides, the CDR3 is TGCGCCAGCAGCCAAGCGGGGAGTCGAGTAGCTTTCTTT. Residues: CASSQAGSRVAFF.

This chain connects TRBV5-4 to TRBJ2-3; TRBD2 aligns across 9 bases. The V and J ends lost 4 bases and 5 bases, in that order; junction bases with no gene match: 11. CDR1 and CDR2 (germline): SGHNT, YYREEE (reference sequence). This CDR3 comprises 16 residues. DNA of the CDR3: TGTGCCAGCAGCGTGGAGTTAGCGGGGGTGGTAGATACGCAGTATTTT. Its translation is CASSVELAGVVDTQYF.

The rearrangement uses TRBV29-1 and TRBJ2-2; perhaps TRBD2 as D (6 bases). This CDR3 has 14 residues. Trimming removed 7 bases from V and 3 bases from J, with 15 bases in between. The germline CDR1 and CDR2 sequences are SQVTM and ANQGSEA. CDR3 amino acids: CSAGGVVDTGELFF. CDR3 DNA sequence: TGCAGCGCCGGAGGGGTAGTGGACACCGGGGAGCTGTTTTTT.

The sample holds a few counts of this clone. The J gene is TRBJ2-2, the V gene TRBV18; D tentatively reads TRBD1 or TRBD2 (5 bases each). Germline V gene lookup returns CDR1 KGHSH and CDR2 LQKENI. There are 16 residues in the CDR3. V lost 1 base, J lost 7 bases, and 16 bases lay in between. CDR3 region: CASSPQVGTVGGELFF. CDR3 DNA: TGTGCCAGCTCACCACAAGTTGGGACCGTCGGCGGGGAGCTGTTTTTT.

The table lists this clone with many counts. The chain uses TRBV6-6 and TRBJ2-4; 10 bases are shared with TRBD2. CDR1 is MNHNY and CDR2 is SVGAGI in the germline V gene (reference sequence). CDR3 size: 15 residues. Trimming removed 5 bases from V and 2 bases from J; junction bases left unmatched: 3. The CDR3 bases are TGTGCCAGCAGTAGCGGGGGGGCCACCAAAAACATTCAGTACTTC. It is translated as CASSSGGATKNIQYF.

On this clone: This may be a read error, as it is one base from a much larger clone. The sample carries other DNA sequences with the same CDR3. The chain is built from TRBV2 and TRBJ2-6; D remains unclear. Between the trimmed V and J ends, which lost 7 bases and 0 bases, there was a span of 4 bases. The CDR3 is 13 residues long. CDR1 SNHLY and CDR2 FYNNEI come from the germline V gene. CDR3: CASTGSGANVLTF. In nucleotides, the CDR3 is TGTGCCAGCACGGGCTCTGGGGCCAACGTCCTGACTTTC.

The rearrangement links TRBV30 to TRBJ1-1; D gene uncertain. This CDR3 is built from 14 residues. CDR1 is GTSNPN, CDR2 SVGIG, per germline (reference sequence). Deletions cut 3 bases from V and 0 bases from J, with 11 bases between. The CDR3 bases are TGTGCCTGGAGACCCGGGAGTTTGAACACTGAAGCTTTCTTT. The encoded protein is CAWRPGSLNTEAFF.

This clone was detected a few times. The rearrangement joins TRBV7-8 to TRBJ1-1; D not certain. The ends were cut back, 5 bases at V and 0 bases at J, with 16 bases in the middle. The germline CDR1 and CDR2 sequences are SGHVS and FQNEAQ. This CDR3 is 16 amino acids long. CDR3 in DNA: TGTGCCAGCAGCCACGACCCAGGACCCATGAACACTGAAGCTTTCTTT. Encoded protein: CASSHDPGPMNTEAFF. Looking up the rest from reference TRBV7-8 and TRBJ1-1 gives the full variable domain: GAGVSQSPRYKVAKRGQDVALRCDPISGHVSLFWYQQALGQGPEFLTYFQNEAQLDKSGLPSDRFFAERPEGSVSTLKIQRTQQEDSAVYLCASSHDPGPMNTEAFFGQGTRLTVV.

The V and J genes are TRBV11-2 and TRBJ2-5; a weak D match, TRBD2 (6 bases). The CDR3 has 11 residues. Germline CDR1 is SGHAT and CDR2 is FQNNGV. Trimming pared 10 bases from V and 2 bases from J, leaving 8 bases between. The CDR3 region has the DNA TGTGCCACGGGGGAGCAAGAGACCCAGTACTTC. Translating it yields CATGEQETQYF.

This sequence joins TRBV4-1 and TRBJ2-3, with D possibly TRBD2 on 7 matching bases. With 8 bases removed from V and 4 bases from J, the gap between germline ends came to 16 bases. The V gene's germline CDR1 is MGHRA and CDR2 YSYEKL. The CDR3 contains 14 residues. The CDR3 DNA reads TGCGCCAGCCAGTACAGGGAGGGCGCAGATACGCAGTATTTT. It encodes CASQYREGADTQYF.

The gene calls are TRBV4-3 and TRBJ1-2; 10 bases match TRBD1. Losses at the gene ends were 1 base for V and 7 bases for J; bases not matched to a gene: 3. The germline CDR1 and CDR2 sequences are LGHNA and YSLEER. There are 14 residues in the CDR3. For the CDR3, the DNA is TGCGCCAGCAGCCAAGTCGGGACAGGGGTTGGCTACACCTTC. Translation: CASSQVGTGVGYTF.

This clone was counted only a few times. This chain connects TRBV29-1 to TRBJ1-1; a possible D gene is TRBD1 (6 bases). This CDR3 has 13 amino acids. CDR1 and CDR2 (germline): SQVTM, ANQGSEA. The V end lost 7 bases, the J end lost 4 bases, and 16 bases lay between the germline ends. This chain's CDR3 is CSAPTGALTEAFF. As DNA, the CDR3 is TGCAGCGCCCCGACAGGAGCCCTCACTGAAGCTTTCTTT.

This clone was recorded a few times. V gene TRBV6-5 combines with J gene TRBJ2-3; D is unresolved. V lost 6 bases and J 6 bases, leaving 10 bases between the germline ends. This CDR3 region has 12 residues. CDR1 is MNHEY, CDR2 SVGAGI, per germline. This CDR3 is CASRAGSDTQYF. The CDR3 nucleotides are TGTGCCAGCAGGGCTGGGTCCGATACGCAGTATTTT.

The chain combines TRBV7-2 with TRBJ2-1, with D perhaps assigned TRBD1 or TRBD2 (6 bases each). The V and J ends lost 5 bases and 10 bases respectively, with 12 bases between them. Germline CDR1 and CDR2: SGHTA and FQGNSA. This CDR3 contains 12 residues. CDR3 nucleotides: TGTGCCAGCAGCCGTGGGGGGCAAGAGCAGTTCTTC. Translating gives CASSRGGQEQFF.

The J gene is TRBJ1-2, the V gene TRBV29-1; D perhaps matches TRBD1 (6 bases). V lost 6 bases, J lost 4 bases, and 15 bases lay in between. In germline, CDR1 is SQVTM, CDR2 ANQGSEA. CDR3 length: 13 amino acids. This CDR3 is CSVATGIGYGYTF. In DNA form, the CDR3 reads TGCAGCGTGGCAACAGGGATCGGCTATGGCTACACCTTC.

This clone has only one observation. This rearrangement joins TRBV9 to TRBJ1-4; possible D gene TRBD1, 6 bases. V gave up 0 bases and J gave up 8 bases, with 17 bases separating them. The CDR3 length is 16 residues. Germline loops: CDR1 SGDLS, CDR2 YYNGEE. CDR3 nucleotides: TGTGCCAGCAGCGTAGACCCCACAGGGTTTCGGGAAAAACTGTTTTTT. Amino acids: CASSVDPTGFREKLFF.

The chain recombines TRBV7-6 with TRBJ2-5; D might be TRBD1 (6 bases). The CDR3 runs 15 residues. Germline V gene data show CDR1 as SGHVS and CDR2 as FNYEAQ. V was cut by 0 bases and J by 1 base, with 9 bases left in between. The DNA for the CDR3 is TGTGCCAGCAGCTTAGCTAGGGGGACCCAAGAGACCCAGTACTTC. This encodes CASSLARGTQETQYF.

In this sample, this clone turned up a few times. The chain has TRBV5-1 and TRBJ2-3; D is uncertain. The ends were cut back, 0 bases at V and 5 bases at J, with 7 bases in the middle. The V gene's germline CDR1 is SGHRS and CDR2 YFSETQ. The CDR3 covers 13 residues. CDR3 bases: TGCGCCAGCAGCTTGGACAAACTAGATACGCAGTATTTT. Its protein product is CASSLDKLDTQYF.

The rearrangement uses TRBV5-1 and TRBJ1-1, with D unresolved. Germline V gene sequence: CDR1 SGHRS, CDR2 YFSETQ. The CDR3 consists of 13 residues. Trimming cost V 4 bases and J 1 base, with 8 bases left between them. The CDR3 bases are TGCGCCAGCAGCCAAGCTCCGAACACTGAAGCTTTCTTT. Its protein is CASSQAPNTEAFF.

This clone was counted only a few times. The V gene is TRBV29-1, the J gene TRBJ2-2; 7 nucleotides align to TRBD1. The CDR3 has 13 amino acids. Germline CDR1 SQVTM, CDR2 ANQGSEA. Germline trimming cut 7 bases from V and 2 bases from J; bases unmatched to any gene: 4. The CDR3 loop reads CSGGDRNTGELFF. DNA for the CDR3: TGCAGCGGAGGGGACAGAAACACCGGGGAGCTGTTTTTT.

The chain joins TRBV25-1 to TRBJ1-1, with D possibly TRBD1 on 6 matching bases. The length of the CDR3 is 13 residues. Trimming cost V 7 bases and J 5 bases, with 14 bases left between them. CDR1 is MGHDK and CDR2 is SYGVNS in the germline V gene. The CDR3 reads CASTQGLRTEAFF. The CDR3 DNA sequence: TGTGCCAGCACACAGGGATTAAGGACTGAAGCTTTCTTT. The entire variable domain, with the rest obtained from reference TRBV25-1 and TRBJ1-1, is as follows: EADIYQTPRYLVIGTGKKITLECSQTMGHDKMYWYQQDPGMELHLIHYSYGVNSTEKGDLSSESTVSRIRTEHFPLTLESARPSHTSQYLCASTQGLRTEAFFGQGTRLTVV.

The chain links TRBV11-1 to TRBJ2-5, with 12 positions matching TRBD2. The germline CDR1 and CDR2 sequences are SGHAT and FQDESV (reference sequence). The CDR3 length is 15 residues. Germline trimming cut 5 bases from V and 4 bases from J; bases unmatched to any gene: 5. The CDR3 protein is CASSPGLAGRETQYF. The CDR3 coding sequence is TGTGCCAGCAGCCCCGGACTAGCGGGGAGAGAGACCCAGTACTTC.

J is TRBJ2-7 and V is TRBV9; no firm D call. The CDR3 contains 13 residues. Germline V gene lookup returns CDR1 SGDLS and CDR2 YYNGEE. V lost 0 bases and J lost 3, with 7 bases in between. The CDR3: CASSVAGSYEQYF. CDR3 coding DNA: TGTGCCAGCAGCGTAGCGGGCAGCTACGAGCAGTACTTC.

In its sample, this clone was seen once. This rearrangement joins TRBV29-1 to TRBJ2-3; a weak D match, TRBD1 (5 bases). V lost 2 bases to trimming and J lost 4 bases, with 7 bases between them. The CDR3 sequence is 12 residues long. CDR1 is SQVTM and CDR2 is ANQGSEA in the germline V gene. The chain's CDR3 is CSVEQGPDTQYF. The CDR3 DNA is TGCAGCGTTGAACAGGGCCCAGATACGCAGTATTTT.

The chain joins TRBV15 to TRBJ2-1; 8 bases are a match to TRBD1. This CDR3 has 16 residues. V trimming: 1 base; J trimming: 8 bases; junction bases outside the gene matches: 10. Germline CDR1 LNHNV, CDR2 YYDKDF (reference sequence). In DNA, the CDR3 is TGTGCCACCAGCAGAGCAAGCGCAGGGGGCCTGGATGAGCAGTTCTTC. Protein: CATSRASAGGLDEQFF. Based on the CDR3 plus reference TRBV15 and TRBJ2-1, the full variable domain is DAMVIQNPRYQVTQFGKPVTLSCSQTLNHNVMYWYQQKSSQAPKLLFHYYDKDFNNEADTPDNFQSRRPNTSFCFLDIRSPGLGDTAMYLCATSRASAGGLDEQFFGPGTRLTVL.

V usage is TRBV19 and J usage is TRBJ2-5; 8 bases match TRBD2. This CDR3 spans 15 amino acids. From germline, CDR1 is LNHDA and CDR2 SQIVND (reference sequence). The V gene end was trimmed by 5 bases and the J gene end by 2 bases; junction bases not matched to a gene: 7. The CDR3: CASSQLLAAQETQYF. In DNA form, the CDR3 reads TGTGCCAGTAGTCAATTACTAGCGGCACAAGAGACCCAGTACTTC. Combining the CDR3 with reference TRBV19 and TRBJ2-5 gives the whole variable domain DGGITQSPKYLFRKEGQNVTLSCEQNLNHDAMYWYRQDPGQGLRLIYYSQIVNDFQKGDIAEGYSVSREKKESFPLTVTSAQKNPTAFYLCASSQLLAAQETQYFGPGTRLLVL.

The rearrangement joins TRBV4-3 to TRBJ2-5; TRBD2 matches 7 bases. The CDR3 loop spans 15 amino acids. Germline CDR1 LGHNA, CDR2 YSLEER. V was clipped by 1 base and J by 2 bases; unmatched bases: 4. The CDR3 loop reads CASSQVPAGQETQYF. CDR3 DNA sequence: TGCGCCAGCAGCCAAGTACCAGCGGGGCAAGAGACCCAGTACTTC.